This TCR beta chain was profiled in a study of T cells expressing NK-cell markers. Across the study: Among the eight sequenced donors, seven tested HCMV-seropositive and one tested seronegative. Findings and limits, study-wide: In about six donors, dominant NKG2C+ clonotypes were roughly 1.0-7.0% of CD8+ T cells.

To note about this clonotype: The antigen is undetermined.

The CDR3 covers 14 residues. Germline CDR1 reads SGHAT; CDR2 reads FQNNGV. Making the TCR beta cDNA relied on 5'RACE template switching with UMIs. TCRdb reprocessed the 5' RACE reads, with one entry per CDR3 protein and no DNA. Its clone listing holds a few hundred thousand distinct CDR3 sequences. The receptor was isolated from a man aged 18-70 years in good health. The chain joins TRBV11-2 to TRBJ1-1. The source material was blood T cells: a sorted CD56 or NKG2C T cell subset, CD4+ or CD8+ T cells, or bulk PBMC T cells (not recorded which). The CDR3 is CASSARRGGTEAFF.